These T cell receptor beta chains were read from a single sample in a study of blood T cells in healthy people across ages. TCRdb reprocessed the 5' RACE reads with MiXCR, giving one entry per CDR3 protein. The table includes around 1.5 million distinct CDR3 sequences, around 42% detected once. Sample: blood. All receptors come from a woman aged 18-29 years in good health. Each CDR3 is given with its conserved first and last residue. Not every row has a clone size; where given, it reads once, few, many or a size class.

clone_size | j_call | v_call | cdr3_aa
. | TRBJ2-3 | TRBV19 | CASRGPGLASRDTQYF
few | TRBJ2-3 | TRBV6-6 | CASSYLTGPSTDTQYF
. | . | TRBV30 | CAWSGLPIETQYF
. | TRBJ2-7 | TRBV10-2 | CASSESGTGVHEQYF
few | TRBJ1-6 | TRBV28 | CASTRTRRNSPLHF
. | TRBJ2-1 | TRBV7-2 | CVSSLLGGADEQFF
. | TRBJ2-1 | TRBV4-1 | CASSQEPPSGGFYNEQFF
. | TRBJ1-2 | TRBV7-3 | CASSPDREDRYTF
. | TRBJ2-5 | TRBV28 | CASSFPGSETQYF
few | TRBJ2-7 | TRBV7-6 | CASSFKGLYEQYF
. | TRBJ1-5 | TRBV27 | CASRQGTSNQPQHF
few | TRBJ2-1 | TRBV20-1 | CSARDLETLYNEQFF
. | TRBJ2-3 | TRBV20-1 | CSARTDLTIGGADTQYF
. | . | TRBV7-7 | CASSEDRRHEQYF
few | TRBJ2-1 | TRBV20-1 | CSARIGTSGNYNEQFF
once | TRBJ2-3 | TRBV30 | CAWGGTSTDTQYF
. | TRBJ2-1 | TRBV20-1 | CSARRLAGEYNEQFF
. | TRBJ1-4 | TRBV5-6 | CASSPTGAANEKLFF
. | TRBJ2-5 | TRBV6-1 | CASSAPGSWETQYF